Below, 12 T cell receptor beta chains from the same sample are listed, as sequenced in a study of blood T cell repertoires in COVID-19. Assay: immunoSEQ multiplex PCR; the TCRdb copy retains only in-frame clones and omits some. Of about 70,000 clones in the sample, 86% were seen once. Sequencing input: peripheral blood. These receptors originate from a woman between 55 and 75 years old with acute or convalescent COVID-19.

The chain couples TRBV19 to TRBJ2-1; weak D call: TRBD2 (6 bases). V lost 7 bases to trimming and J lost 0 bases, with 22 bases between them. Germline CDR1 reads LNHDA; CDR2 reads SQIVND (reference sequence). The CDR3 has 18 residues. This CDR3 reads CASKKMGGPGSSYNEQFF. CDR3 nucleotide sequence: TGTGCCAGTAAGAAGATGGGCGGACCCGGGAGCTCCTACAATGAGCAGTTCTTC.

With regard to this clone: Other DNA sequences in this sample translate to the same CDR3. The J gene is TRBJ1-5, the V gene TRBV18, with TRBD1 as a possible D gene (5 bases). Germline V gene data show CDR1 as KGHSH and CDR2 as LQKENI. The ends were cut back, 0 bases at V and 4 bases at J, with 7 bases in the middle. This CDR3 spans 14 amino acids. CDR3 bases: TGTGCCAGCTCACCACCGGGGGGGAATCAGCCCCAGCATTTT. It yields the protein CASSPPGGNQPQHF. The full variable domain, with the rest looked up from reference TRBV18 and TRBJ1-5, is NAGVMQNPRHLVRRRGQEARLRCSPMKGHSHVYWYRQLPEEGLKFMVYLQKENIIDESGMPKERFSAEFPKEGPSILRIQQVVRGDSAAYFCASSPPGGNQPQHFGDGTRLSIL.

V usage is TRBV5-4 and J usage is TRBJ2-5; a possible D gene is TRBD1 (5 bases). Per germline, CDR1 SGHNT and CDR2 YYREEE (reference sequence). CDR3 length equals 15 residues. V was shortened by 4 bases and J by 2 bases, with 15 bases between the two germline ends. The CDR3 sequence: CASSPPGRAQETQYF. The CDR3 DNA follows: TGTGCCAGCAGCCCGCCCGGCAGGGCTCAAGAGACCCAGTACTTC.

The chain recombines TRBV5-1 with TRBJ2-1, with TRBD1 as a possible D gene (6 bases). Trimming shortened V by 0 bases and J by 2 bases, and 12 bases separated the two germline ends. Per germline, CDR1 SGHRS and CDR2 YFSETQ. The CDR3 has 16 residues. The CDR3 protein is CASSLDGGYAYNEQFF. DNA for the CDR3: TGCGCCAGCAGCTTGGATGGGGGCTACGCCTACAATGAGCAGTTCTTC.

Only a few counts were recorded for this clone. This chain links TRBV6-5 with TRBJ1-1; D gene ambiguous. Trimming took 6 bases from V and 4 from J, leaving 12 bases between them. The CDR3 totals 13 residues. Germline CDR1 and CDR2: MNHEY and SVGAGI. The CDR3 bases are TGTGCCAGCAGAGGAGCGGAGGGCACTGAAGCTTTCTTT. Its translation is CASRGAEGTEAFF.

A remark on this clone: The same CDR3 also results from other DNA sequences found in this sample. The chain links TRBV2 to TRBJ2-2, with 7 bases that match TRBD1. The J segment lost 2 bases and the V segment lost 7 bases, leaving 4 bases of the junction unmatched. The CDR3 extends over 14 amino acids. CDR1 SNHLY and CDR2 FYNNEI come from the germline V gene. The CDR3 reads CASTRQGNTGELFF. The CDR3 DNA sequence: TGTGCCAGCACCCGACAGGGTAACACCGGGGAGCTGTTTTTT.

This clone has just a few counts. The chain recombines TRBV18 with TRBJ2-1; 8 bases are shared with TRBD2. Germline V gene sequence: CDR1 KGHSH, CDR2 LQKENI. V was pared by 3 bases and J by 7 bases, with 17 bases of the junction left unmatched. The CDR3 is made up of 18 amino acids. CDR3 DNA: TGTGCCAGCTCACCCAGCCACCCCGCGGCGGGAGGTTGGAATGAGCAGTTCTTC. As protein: CASSPSHPAAGGWNEQFF. The full variable domain, with the rest looked up from reference TRBV18 and TRBJ2-1, is NAGVMQNPRHLVRRRGQEARLRCSPMKGHSHVYWYRQLPEEGLKFMVYLQKENIIDESGMPKERFSAEFPKEGPSILRIQQVVRGDSAAYFCASSPSHPAAGGWNEQFFGPGTRLTVL.

V and J are TRBV2 and TRBJ1-2; tentatively, D is TRBD1 (6 bases). The CDR3 spans 15 residues. V was clipped by 4 bases and J by 7 bases, with 19 bases between them. Germline loops: CDR1 SNHLY, CDR2 FYNNEI. CDR3 nucleotides: TGTGCCAGCAGTGTAAAGCTCGGCGGGGGCGGTGGCTACACCTTC. It yields the protein CASSVKLGGGGGYTF.

V is TRBV19 and J is TRBJ1-2; TRBD1 matches at 8 bases. Looked up from germline, CDR1 is LNHDA and CDR2 is SQIVND (reference sequence). The CDR3 spans 13 residues. V lost 8 bases to trimming and J lost 7 bases; unmatched junction nucleotides: 9. CDR3 nucleotide sequence: TGTGCCAGTTCCTCAGGGGGCAAGGGTGGCTACACCTTC. This encodes CASSSGGKGGYTF. The full variable domain, with the rest looked up from reference TRBV19 and TRBJ1-2, is DGGITQSPKYLFRKEGQNVTLSCEQNLNHDAMYWYRQDPGQGLRLIYYSQIVNDFQKGDIAEGYSVSREKKESFPLTVTSAQKNPTAFYLCASSSGGKGGYTFGSGTRLTVV.

This chain connects TRBV6-1 to TRBJ2-7, with 10 bases fitting TRBD1. The CDR3 has 15 amino acids. CDR1 is MNHNS and CDR2 is SASEGT in the germline V gene. Trimming took 3 bases from V and 4 from J; bases not matched to a gene: 6. As DNA, the CDR3 is TGTGCCAGCAGTGAGCCCGGGACAGGGGCATACGAGCAGTACTTC. It encodes CASSEPGTGAYEQYF.

The gene calls are TRBV7-2 and TRBJ1-1; 8 bases are a match to TRBD1. Germline CDR1 and CDR2: SGHTA and FQGNSA. The CDR3 sequence is 18 residues long. The V segment lost 0 bases and the J segment 1 base; nucleotides outside the gene matches: 10. Here the CDR3 DNA reads TGTGCCAGCAGCTTAGCAGTCAGGGGGCGGGTTAAGAACACTGAAGCTTTCTTT. Its protein is CASSLAVRGRVKNTEAFF. Full variable domain (outside the CDR3, taken from reference TRBV7-2 and TRBJ1-1): GAGVSQSPSNKVTEKGKDVELRCDPISGHTALYWYRQSLGQGLEFLIYFQGNSAPDKSGLPSDRFSAERTGGSVSTLTIQRTQQEDSAVYLCASSLAVRGRVKNTEAFFGQGTRLTVV.

The chain is built from TRBV7-2 and TRBJ2-6, with a tentative D call TRBD1 (7 bases). Germline CDR1 reads SGHTA; CDR2 reads FQGNSA. The CDR3 contains 17 residues. Trimming left V 5 bases short and J 0 bases short, with 14 bases between. This CDR3 is CASSPGGPRSGANVLTF. DNA of the CDR3: TGTGCCAGCAGCCCAGGGGGGCCCCGCTCTGGGGCCAACGTCCTGACTTTC. The full variable domain, with the rest looked up from reference TRBV7-2 and TRBJ2-6, is GAGVSQSPSNKVTEKGKDVELRCDPISGHTALYWYRQSLGQGLEFLIYFQGNSAPDKSGLPSDRFSAERTGGSVSTLTIQRTQQEDSAVYLCASSPGGPRSGANVLTFGAGSRLTVL.